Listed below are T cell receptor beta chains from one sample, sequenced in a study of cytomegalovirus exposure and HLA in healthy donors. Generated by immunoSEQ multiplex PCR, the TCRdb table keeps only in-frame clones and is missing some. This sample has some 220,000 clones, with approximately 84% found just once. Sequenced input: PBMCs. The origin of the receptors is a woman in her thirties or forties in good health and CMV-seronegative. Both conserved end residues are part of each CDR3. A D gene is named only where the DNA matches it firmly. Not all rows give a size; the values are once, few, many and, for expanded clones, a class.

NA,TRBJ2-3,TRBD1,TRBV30,CAWAGGVADTQYF,TGTGCCTGGGCAGGGGGCGTAGCAGATACGCAGTATTTT
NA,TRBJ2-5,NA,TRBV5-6,CASSLSGGPGETQYF,TGTGCCAGCAGCTTGTCGGGGGGCCCCGGGGAGACCCAGTACTTC
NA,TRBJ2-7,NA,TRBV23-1,CASSQSSTGAYEQYF,TGCGCCAGCAGTCAATCTTCGACAGGAGCCTACGAGCAGTACTTC
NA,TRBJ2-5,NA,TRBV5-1,CASSRTQGTQYF,TGCGCCAGCAGCAGGACTCAAGGGACCCAGTACTTC
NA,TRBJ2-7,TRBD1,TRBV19,CASSVRTGNYEQYF,TGTGCCAGTAGTGTGAGGACAGGTAACTACGAGCAGTACTTC
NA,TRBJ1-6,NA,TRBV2,CASSERGRITGSPLHF,TGTGCCAGCAGTGAGCGGGGGAGAATCACTGGTTCACCCCTCCACTTT
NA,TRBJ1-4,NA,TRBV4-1,CASSLDPQVIQATNEKLFF,TGCGCCAGCAGCCTCGACCCCCAGGTTATACAAGCAACTAATGAAAAACTGTTTTTT
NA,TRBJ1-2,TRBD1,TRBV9,CASSVDDRGYGYTF,TGTGCCAGCAGCGTAGACGACAGGGGCTATGGCTACACCTTC
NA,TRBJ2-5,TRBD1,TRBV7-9,CASSLGQGGAETQYF,TGTGCCAGCAGCTTAGGACAGGGCGGCGCGGAGACCCAGTACTTC
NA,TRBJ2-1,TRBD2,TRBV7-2,CASSLVAGAYNEQFF,TGTGCCAGCAGCTTAGTTGCGGGGGCCTACAATGAGCAGTTCTTC
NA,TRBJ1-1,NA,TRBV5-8,CASSLGRANTEAFF,TGTGCCAGCAGCTTGGGCAGGGCGAACACTGAAGCTTTCTTT
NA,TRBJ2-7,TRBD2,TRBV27,CASSYRTSGVVYEQYF,TGTGCCAGCAGTTATCGGACTAGCGGGGTAGTCTACGAGCAGTACTTC
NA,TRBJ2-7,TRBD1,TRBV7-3,CASSRTGGRNSYEQYF,TGTGCCAGCAGCCGTACAGGGGGCCGTAACTCCTACGAGCAGTACTTC
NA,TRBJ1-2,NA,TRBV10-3,CAISAQIGDYGYTF,TGTGCCATCAGTGCCCAGATAGGGGACTATGGCTACACCTTC
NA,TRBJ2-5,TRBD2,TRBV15,CATSRSWTAGAQETQYF,TGTGCCACCAGCAGATCCTGGACAGCGGGGGCCCAAGAGACCCAGTACTTC
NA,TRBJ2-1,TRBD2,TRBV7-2,CASSLVGGGANEQFF,TGTGCCAGCAGCCTTGTCGGCGGGGGGGCCAATGAGCAGTTCTTC
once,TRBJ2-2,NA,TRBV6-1,CASSELYRVVNTGELFF,TGTGCCAGCAGTGAATTGTACAGGGTAGTAAACACCGGGGAGCTGTTTTTT
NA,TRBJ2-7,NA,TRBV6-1,CASSRGRVPYEQYF,TGTGCCAGCAGTCGAGGGCGCGTACCCTACGAGCAGTACTTC
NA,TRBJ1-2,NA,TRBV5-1,CASSLAPGQGDYGYTF,TGCGCCAGCAGCTTGGCCCCCGGGCAGGGTGACTATGGCTACACCTTC
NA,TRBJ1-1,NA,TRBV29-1,CSVARDSNTEAFF,TGCAGCGTTGCAAGGGACTCGAACACTGAAGCTTTCTTT
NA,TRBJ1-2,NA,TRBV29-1,CSVEGPYGYTF,TGCAGCGTTGAAGGGCCCTATGGCTACACCTTC
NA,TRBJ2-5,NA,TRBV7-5,CARSLAPGDGETQYF,TGTGCCAGAAGCTTAGCGCCCGGGGATGGGGAGACCCAGTACTTC